This passage covers 22 T cell receptor beta chains from one sample sequenced in a study of T cell responses to AZD1222 COVID-19 vaccine. Libraries were prepared by immunoSEQ multiplex PCR; TCRdb keeps only in-frame clonotypes and omits some of them. The sample records some 170,000 clones, roughly 93% being singletons. The input for sequencing was peripheral blood, taken on day 0 of AZD1222 vaccination. The receptor source for this set is an adult in good health.

The genes are TRBV7-9 and TRBJ2-5, with D possibly TRBD2 on 6 matching bases. Trimming left V 5 bases short and J 5 bases short, with 18 bases between. The CDR3 is 15 amino acids. CDR1 SEHNR and CDR2 FQNEAQ come from the germline V gene (reference sequence). In DNA form, the CDR3 reads TGTGCCAGCAGCCCTATTGGGGGGTCGATGGAGACCCAGTACTTC. Residues: CASSPIGGSMETQYF.

J is TRBJ1-5 and V is TRBV4-2, with TRBD1 matching over 8 bases. Germline CDR1 is LGHNA and CDR2 is YNFKEQ. The trim removed 3 bases at V and 6 bases at J, leaving 4 bases unmatched. This CDR3 is built from 14 residues. CDR3 protein: CASSHKQGGQPQHF. The CDR3 DNA reads TGTGCCAGCAGCCACAAACAGGGGGGTCAGCCCCAGCATTTT.

The chain recombines TRBV2 with TRBJ2-5; 7 bases fit TRBD2. CDR3 length: 14 residues. The J segment lost 3 bases and the V segment lost 7 bases, leaving 8 bases of the junction unmatched. Germline V gene data show CDR1 as SNHLY and CDR2 as FYNNEI. The DNA for the CDR3 is TGTGCCAGCACGGGAACTAGCGAGGAAGAGACCCAGTACTTC. Translated, it gives CASTGTSEEETQYF. The complete variable domain, with remaining parts taken from reference TRBV2 and TRBJ2-5, reads EPEVTQTPSHQVTQMGQEVILRCVPISNHLYFYWYRQILGQKVEFLVSFYNNEISEKSEIFDDQFSVERPDGSNFTLKIRSTKLEDSAMYFCASTGTSEEETQYFGPGTRLLVL.

The CDR3 here is CASSPGYEQYF. For the CDR3, the DNA is TGTGCCAGCAGCCCCGGATACGAGCAGTACTTC. The rearrangement uses TRBV14 and TRBJ2-7; D gene unclear. V shed 4 bases and J shed 4 bases, with 5 bases lying between them. The CDR3 consists of 11 residues. Germline assignment: CDR1 SGHDN and CDR2 FVKESK.

The rearrangement joins TRBV9 to TRBJ2-1; D unclear. This CDR3 has 11 residues. The germline V and J ends were trimmed by 0 bases and 8 bases, with 3 bases remaining between them. Germline V gene lookup returns CDR1 SGDLS and CDR2 YYNGEE. In DNA, the CDR3 is TGTGCCAGCAGCGTAGATGATGAGCAGTTCTTC. Protein: CASSVDDEQFF.

The chain couples TRBV9 to TRBJ1-1; D remains ambiguous. The CDR3 loop spans 14 amino acids. V lost 2 bases to trimming and J lost 1 base, with 9 bases between them. CDR1 and CDR2 (germline): SGDLS, YYNGEE. This CDR3 reads CASSVLTQNTEAFF. CDR3 DNA sequence: TGTGCCAGCAGCGTTTTGACCCAGAACACTGAAGCTTTCTTT.

The chain couples TRBV10-1 to TRBJ2-3; TRBD1 matches 8 bases. Trimming took 4 bases from V and 1 from J; bases not matched to a gene: 4. This CDR3 region has 15 residues. Germline V CDR1 and CDR2: WNHNN, SYGVQD (reference sequence). The DNA of the CDR3 is TGCGCCAGCAGTGTCTTGACAGGGGGCACAGATACGCAGTATTTT. Translating it yields CASSVLTGGTDTQYF.

This clone was seen a few times. This rearrangement joins TRBV4-2 to TRBJ2-7; 15 bases are a match to TRBD2. This CDR3 contains 16 residues. Germline V CDR1 and CDR2: LGHNA, YNFKEQ. Unmatched junction bases numbered 2, after V lost 1 base and J lost 4 bases. The CDR3 protein is CASSQGTSGGAYEQYF. The CDR3 nucleotides are TGTGCCAGCAGCCAAGGGACTAGCGGGGGGGCGTACGAGCAGTACTTC.

The CDR3 loop reads CASSSRDREHSPLHF. The CDR3 DNA reads TGTGCCAGCAGTTCCCGGGACAGGGAGCATTCACCCCTCCACTTT. The chain carries TRBV6-1 and TRBJ1-6; the match to TRBD1 covers 9 bases. The CDR3 totals 15 residues. Losses at the gene ends were 5 bases for V and 8 bases for J; bases not matched to a gene: 7. From germline, CDR1 is MNHNS and CDR2 SASEGT.

This clone appeared once. The chain links TRBV18 to TRBJ1-1; possible D gene TRBD1, 6 bases. The CDR3 covers 14 residues. Between the trimmed V and J ends, which lost 4 bases and 0 bases, there was a span of 9 bases. The V gene's germline CDR1 is KGHSH and CDR2 LQKENI. Written as DNA, the CDR3 is TGTGCCAGCTCACTGACAGGCGTGAACACTGAAGCTTTCTTT. It translates to CASSLTGVNTEAFF.

The chain has TRBV28 and TRBJ2-2; D is perhaps TRBD2 (5 bases). The CDR3 length is 14 residues. The germline V gene encodes CDR1 MDHEN and CDR2 SYDVKM. Between the trimmed V and J ends, which lost 5 bases and 5 bases, there was a span of 12 bases. The CDR3 region is CASSPRVGTGELFF. CDR3 bases: TGTGCCAGCAGTCCGAGGGTCGGGACCGGGGAGCTGTTTTTT.

The genes are TRBV3-1 (or the pseudogene TRBV3-2) and TRBJ2-7; 12 bases line up with TRBD2. Germline V gives CDR1 LGHDT, CDR2 YNNKEL (reference sequence). Losses at the gene ends were 4 bases for V and 9 bases for J; bases not matched to a gene: 7. This CDR3 is 14 amino acids long. In DNA, the CDR3 is TGTGCCAGCAGCCCCCTAGCGGGGGGGCATTCGCAGTACTTC. As protein: CASSPLAGGHSQYF.

The chain couples TRBV5-1 to TRBJ2-5, with a tentative D call TRBD2 (6 bases). Trimming removed 2 bases from V and 3 bases from J, with 8 bases in between. The CDR3 length is 13 residues. CDR1 SGHRS and CDR2 YFSETQ come from the germline V gene. DNA of the CDR3: TGCGCCAGCAGCTTATGGGAGGAAGAGACCCAGTACTTC. Translated: CASSLWEEETQYF. Drawing the rest from reference TRBV5-1 and TRBJ2-5, the complete variable domain is KAGVTQTPRYLIKTRGQQVTLSCSPISGHRSVSWYQQTPGQGLQFLFEYFSETQRNKGNFPGRFSGRQFSNSRSEMNVSTLELGDSALYLCASSLWEEETQYFGPGTRLLVL.

The chain combines TRBV5-4 with TRBJ1-2; D not certain. Germline V gene sequence: CDR1 SGHNT, CDR2 YYREEE (reference sequence). Trimming removed 5 bases from V and 6 bases from J, with 14 bases in between. The CDR3 runs to 13 residues. CDR3 sequence: CASRSLYGDGYTF. The DNA for the CDR3 is TGTGCCAGCAGGTCCCTGTATGGGGATGGCTACACCTTC.

The chain links TRBV27 to TRBJ2-3, with TRBD2 identical over 12 bases. Germline V lookup: CDR1 MNHEY, CDR2 SMNVEV (reference sequence). There are 17 residues in the CDR3. The V segment lost 8 bases and the J segment 1 base; nucleotides outside the gene matches: 10. In DNA form, the CDR3 reads TGTGCCAGCTCTAGGTTTTCTAGCGGGGGGGGCACAGATACGCAGTATTTT. Amino acids: CASSRFSSGGGTDTQYF.

The chain employs TRBV9 and TRBJ1-2, with a weak D call TRBD1 (5 bases). Trimming shortened V by 0 bases and J by 5 bases, and 14 bases separated the two germline ends. Germline CDR1 and CDR2: SGDLS and YYNGEE. The CDR3 spans 15 residues. CDR3 protein: CASSVAGTVTYGYTF. The CDR3, as DNA: TGTGCCAGCAGCGTAGCCGGGACGGTGACATATGGCTACACCTTC.

The gene calls are TRBV4-3 and TRBJ1-2; D not certain. V lost 6 bases, J lost 4 bases, and 15 bases lay in between. The CDR3 is 14 amino acids. Germline CDR1 and CDR2: LGHNA and YSLEER. CDR3 nucleotide sequence: TGCGCCAGCAGTCCCGACGGAGACTTCTATGGCTACACCTTC. Its protein is CASSPDGDFYGYTF.

This clone was seen a single time. V usage is TRBV4-3 and J usage is TRBJ1-3; D remains unclear. V was trimmed by 0 bases and J by 0 bases, leaving 18 bases between them. This CDR3 comprises 19 residues. Germline CDR1 is LGHNA and CDR2 is YSLEER. The DNA of the CDR3 is TGCGCCAGCAGCCAAGATCAGGTCGTCCGATCCTACTCTGGAAACACCATATATTTT. It translates to CASSQDQVVRSYSGNTIYF.

The table lists this clone with a few counts. This sequence joins TRBV19 and TRBJ2-7; D is unresolved. There are 15 residues in the CDR3. CDR1 and CDR2 (germline): LNHDA, SQIVND (reference sequence). Trimming took 1 base from V and 1 from J, leaving 11 bases between them. The CDR3 nucleotides are TGTGCCAGTAGTATAGGGTTCGGCACATCCTACGAGCAGTACTTC. It encodes CASSIGFGTSYEQYF.

This chain joins TRBV3-1 (or the pseudogene TRBV3-2) and TRBJ2-3; D gene unclear. V lost 4 bases, J lost 5 bases, and 10 bases lay in between. This CDR3 comprises 13 residues. CDR1 and CDR2 from the germline V gene are LGHDT and YNNKEL (reference sequence). The CDR3 DNA sequence: TGTGCCAGCAGCCTCTTTGTCCGAGATACGCAGTATTTT. It translates to CASSLFVRDTQYF.

The chain couples TRBV13 to TRBJ2-7, with D tentatively TRBD1 (5 bases). The CDR3 has 17 residues. Germline V gives CDR1 PRHDT, CDR2 FYEKMQ (reference sequence). The V and J ends lost 0 bases and 1 base respectively, with 16 bases between them. This CDR3 reads CASSLGPDRSLSYEQYF. Here the CDR3 DNA reads TGTGCCAGCAGCTTAGGCCCAGACAGATCCCTTTCCTACGAGCAGTACTTC.

The chain combines TRBV2 with TRBJ1-2, with D perhaps TRBD1 (5 bases). The CDR3 totals 13 residues. The germline V gene has CDR1 SNHLY and CDR2 FYNNEI. Deletions cut 5 bases from V and 3 bases from J, with 10 bases between. DNA for the CDR3: TGTGCCAGCAGTCTAGGGGACGACTATGGCTACACCTTC. As protein: CASSLGDDYGYTF.